These T cell receptor beta chains were read from a single sample in a study of blood T cell repertoires in COVID-19. Sequenced by immunoSEQ multiplex PCR; TCRdb stores in-frame clones only, minus some. Counted here are some 87,000 clones, just under 85% occurring once; the ten biggest clones make up approximately 10%. The sample comprised peripheral blood. These TCRs come from a woman aged 65 to 85 with active or convalescent COVID-19. CDR3s include the opening cysteine and the closing phenylalanine or tryptophan.

v_gene	j_gene	CDR3aa
TRBV11-2	TRBJ2-7	CASSLGQGTPYEQYF
TRBV5-1	TRBJ1-1	CASSPKTGVGTEAFF
TRBV7-9	TRBJ2-3	CASSLGLQSTDTQYF
TRBV18	TRBJ1-2	CASSPNRGQGNGYTF
TRBV7-9	TRBJ2-7	CASSSALAQYEQYF
TRBV28	TRBJ1-5	CASSLIRGLGSVDQPQHF
TRBV5-6	TRBJ1-4	CASSFWRANEKLFF
TRBV18	TRBJ1-5	CASSPKDDRGAQPQHF
TRBV7-9	TRBJ1-2	CASSPPVFPSRGYTF
TRBV6-2/TRBV6-3	TRBJ1-5	CASSSRGDGNQPQHF
TRBV6-2/TRBV6-3	TRBJ1-5	CASSSRQANQPQHF
TRBV27	TRBJ1-4	CASRVGSGEGEKLFF
TRBV2	TRBJ1-2	CASSGRERHGYTF
TRBV5-1	TRBJ1-6	CASSLEWTGYETLHF
TRBV28	TRBJ1-2	CASSSRRVVGYTF
TRBV7-9	TRBJ1-2	CASSPQGSYGYTF
TRBV15	TRBJ2-1	CATSRPGQANNEQFF
TRBV5-1	TRBJ1-1	CASSLGSQTSGAEAFF
TRBV24-1	TRBJ1-5	CATSDSQGSRQPQHF
TRBV19	TRBJ1-2	CASSRDRGLAYTF
TRBV27	TRBJ1-2	CASSLRGGNYGYTF
TRBV11-2	TRBJ2-3	CASSSGPGTPSTDTQYF
TRBV25-1	TRBJ1-1	CASSLQGAVNTEAFF
TRBV29-1	TRBJ1-1	CSVLTGSEAFF
TRBV5-4	TRBJ2-2	CASSPDLNTGELFF